This T cell receptor beta chain was retrieved from a study of cytomegalovirus exposure and HLA in healthy donors. Study-wide context: As released early, the data held about 85 million unique TCRs from HLA-typed donors. Whole-study findings and limits: At a 0.05 false discovery rate, a later analysis found approximately 17,000 TCR beta sequences to be associated with HLA alleles. Data from an earlier analysis indicated that most TCR beta V segments were productive either about 87% or about 30% of the time.

CDR1 is SGHDT and CDR2 is YYEEEE in the germline V gene. The CDR3 runs 14 residues. V lost 2 bases to trimming and J lost 0 bases; unmatched junction nucleotides: 0. In the case of this clone: The antigen is not known.

A multiplex PCR was run with 60 Vbeta primers and 13 Jbeta primers. TCRdb keeps only in-frame clones here, not all; method: immunoSEQ multiplex PCR. The table includes 200,000 to 250,000 clones, over 75% detected once. The receptor was derived from a girl aged 2-10 years in good health and CMV-seronegative. The source material was PBMCs. V gene TRBV5-6 combines with J gene TRBJ1-2; 8 bases agree with TRBD1. The CDR3 bases are TGTGCCAGCAGCTTACAGGGGGCTAACTATGGCTACACCTTC. As protein: CASSLQGANYGYTF.